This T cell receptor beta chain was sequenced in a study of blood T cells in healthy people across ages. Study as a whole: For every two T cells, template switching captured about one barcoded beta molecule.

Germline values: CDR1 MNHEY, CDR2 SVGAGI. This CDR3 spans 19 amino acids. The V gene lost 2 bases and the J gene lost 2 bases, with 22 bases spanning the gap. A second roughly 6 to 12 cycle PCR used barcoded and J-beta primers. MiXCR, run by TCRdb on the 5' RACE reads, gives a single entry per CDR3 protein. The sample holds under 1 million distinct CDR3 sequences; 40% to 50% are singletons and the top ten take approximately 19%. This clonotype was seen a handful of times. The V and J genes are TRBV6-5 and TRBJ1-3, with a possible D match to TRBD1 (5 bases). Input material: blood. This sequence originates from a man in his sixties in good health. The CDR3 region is CASSYSWDHSGTAGNTIYF. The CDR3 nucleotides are TGTGCCAGCAGTTACAGTTGGGACCACTCAGGCACCGCTGGAAACACCATATATTTT.